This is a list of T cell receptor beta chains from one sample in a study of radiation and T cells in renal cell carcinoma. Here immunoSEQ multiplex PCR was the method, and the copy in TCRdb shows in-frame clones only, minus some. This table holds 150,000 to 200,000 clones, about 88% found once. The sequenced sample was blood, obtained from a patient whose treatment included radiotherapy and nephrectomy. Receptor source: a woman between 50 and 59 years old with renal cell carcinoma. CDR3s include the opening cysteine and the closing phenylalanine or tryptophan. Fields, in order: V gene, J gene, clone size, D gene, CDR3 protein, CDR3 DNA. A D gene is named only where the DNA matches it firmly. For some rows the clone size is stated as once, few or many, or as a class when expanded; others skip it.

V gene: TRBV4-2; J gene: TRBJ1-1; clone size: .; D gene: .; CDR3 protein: CASSQDRRREAFF; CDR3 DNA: TGTGCCAGCAGCCAAGACCGGAGGAGGGAAGCTTTCTTT
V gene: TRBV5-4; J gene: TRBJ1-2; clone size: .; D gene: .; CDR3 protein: CATGDYSYGYTF; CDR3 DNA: TGTGCCACTGGGGATTACAGCTATGGCTACACCTTC
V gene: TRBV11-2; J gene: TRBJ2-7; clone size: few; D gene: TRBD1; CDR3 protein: CASSLATGQTYEQYF; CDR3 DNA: TGTGCCAGCAGCTTAGCTACGGGACAGACCTACGAGCAGTACTTC
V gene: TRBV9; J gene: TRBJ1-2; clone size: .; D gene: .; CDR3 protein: CASSVAEASGYTF; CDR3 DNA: TGTGCCAGCAGCGTAGCTGAGGCAAGTGGCTACACCTTC
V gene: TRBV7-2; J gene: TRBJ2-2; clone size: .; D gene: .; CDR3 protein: CASSTNTGELFF; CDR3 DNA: TGTGCCAGCAGCACGAACACCGGGGAGCTGTTTTTT
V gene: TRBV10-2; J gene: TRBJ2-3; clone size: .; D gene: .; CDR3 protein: CASSEPGLTYTQYF; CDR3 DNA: TGCGCCAGCAGTGAACCAGGCCTCACGTATACGCAGTATTTT
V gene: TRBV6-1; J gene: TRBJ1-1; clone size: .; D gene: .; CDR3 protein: CASSEHIGGGTEAFF; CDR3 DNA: TGTGCCAGCAGTGAACATATCGGGGGAGGTACTGAAGCTTTCTTT
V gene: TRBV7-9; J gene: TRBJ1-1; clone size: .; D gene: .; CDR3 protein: CASSPPRGPNTEAFF; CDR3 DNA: TGTGCCAGCAGCCCCCCAAGGGGCCCGAACACTGAAGCTTTCTTT
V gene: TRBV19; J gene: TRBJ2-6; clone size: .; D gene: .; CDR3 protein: CASTQMGVSGANVLTF; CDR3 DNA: TGTGCCAGTACTCAAATGGGAGTCTCTGGGGCCAACGTCCTGACTTTC
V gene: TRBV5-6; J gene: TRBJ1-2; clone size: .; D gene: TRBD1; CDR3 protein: CASSFGTAEGYTF; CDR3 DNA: TGTGCCAGCAGCTTCGGGACAGCGGAAGGCTACACCTTC
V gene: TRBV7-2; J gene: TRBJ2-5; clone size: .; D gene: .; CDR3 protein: CASSLARETQYF; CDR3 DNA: TGTGCCAGCAGCTTAGCGAGGGAGACCCAGTACTTC
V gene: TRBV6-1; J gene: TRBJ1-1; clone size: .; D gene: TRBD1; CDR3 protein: CASTKDRGTEAFF; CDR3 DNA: TGTGCCAGCACTAAGGACAGGGGCACTGAAGCTTTCTTT
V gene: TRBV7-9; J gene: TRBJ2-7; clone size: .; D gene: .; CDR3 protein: CASSLGQNHYEQYF; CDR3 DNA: TGTGCCAGCAGCTTAGGGCAGAACCACTACGAGCAGTACTTC
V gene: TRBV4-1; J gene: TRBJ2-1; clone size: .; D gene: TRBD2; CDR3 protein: CASSSRLAADNEQFF; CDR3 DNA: TGCGCCAGCAGCTCCAGACTAGCGGCGGACAATGAGCAGTTCTTC
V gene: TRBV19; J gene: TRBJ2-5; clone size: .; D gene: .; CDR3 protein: CASSTNREETQYF; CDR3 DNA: TGTGCCAGTAGTACCAACAGAGAAGAGACCCAGTACTTC
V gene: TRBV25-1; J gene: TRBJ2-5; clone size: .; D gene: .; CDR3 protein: CASSGWGETQYF; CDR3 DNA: TGTGCCAGCAGTGGATGGGGAGAGACCCAGTACTTC
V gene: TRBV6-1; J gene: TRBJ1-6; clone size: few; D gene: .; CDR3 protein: CASSPPGALSPLHF; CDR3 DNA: TGTGCCAGCAGTCCCCCTGGGGCCTTGTCACCCCTCCACTTT